These 30 T cell receptor beta chains share one sample of origin, sequenced in a study of beta chain features in type 1 diabetes. Findings and caveats of the study: All four CD4+ subsets of Type 1 diabetes patients contained TCRB CDR3s that were moderately but significantly shorter.

These receptors' targets are unknown. Expressed TCRB transcripts got sequenced, as all isolated RNA was reverse transcribed. The repertoire was sequenced with immunoSEQ multiplex PCR; TCRdb's copy has only in-frame clones and lacks some. The data contain more than 120,000 clones, about 12% of them singletons. The specimen sequenced was central memory CD4+ T cells from blood. All receptors come from a man aged 18 to 29 with type 1 diabetes.

This clone showed up just a few times. Mismatch with germline at one junction end may stem from a read error. The chain combines TRBV7-2 with TRBJ2-4; D gene unclear. This CDR3 spans 9 amino acids. Germline CDR1 SGHTA, CDR2 FQGNSA. The chain's CDR3 is CASSPQSGF. Here the CDR3 DNA reads TGTGCCAGCAGCCCCCAATCGGGCTTC.

V is TRBV4-1 and J is TRBJ1-2; maybe TRBD1 (5 bases). Germline CDR1 is MGHRA and CDR2 is YSYEKL. The CDR3 loop spans 16 amino acids. V shed 0 bases and J shed 6 bases, with 17 bases lying between them. The CDR3 DNA follows: TGCGCCAGCAGCCAAGATACAGGAGGGGCTAGGAATGGCTACACCTTC. It specifies CASSQDTGGARNGYTF.

V gene TRBV6-5 combines with J gene TRBJ2-7, with D hard to call. In germline, CDR1 is MNHEY, CDR2 SVGAGI. This CDR3 region has 15 residues. V gave up 0 bases and J gave up 3 bases, with 12 bases separating them. CDR3 loop: CASSYSSQVGYEQYF. The CDR3 bases are TGTGCCAGCAGTTACTCGAGTCAGGTTGGCTACGAGCAGTACTTC.

A few counts support this clone. The J gene is TRBJ2-5, the V gene TRBV20-1, with unresolved D. Germline lookup yields CDR1 DFQATT and CDR2 SNEGSKA (reference sequence). The CDR3 is 9 amino acids. Trimming removed 7 bases from V and 1 base from J, with 1 base in between. The CDR3 DNA follows: TGCAGTGTCCAAGAGACCCAGTACTTC. Translating it yields CSVQETQYF.

This clone has only a few counts. The chain joins TRBV6-5 to TRBJ2-5; no clear D. This CDR3 spans 13 amino acids. CDR1 and CDR2 (germline): MNHEY, SVGAGI. Trimming stripped 4 bases from V and 2 bases from J, with 8 bases between. CDR3 nucleotide sequence: TGTGCCAGCAGTTCTCAAAGGCAAGAGACCCAGTACTTC. It is translated as CASSSQRQETQYF.

This clone was seen only a few times. The chain employs TRBV30 and TRBJ1-1, with TRBD1 as a possible D gene (5 bases). The CDR3 runs to 13 residues. Germline V gives CDR1 GTSNPN, CDR2 SVGIG (reference sequence). The V end lost 3 bases, the J end lost 1 base, and 9 bases lay between the germline ends. The CDR3 nucleotides read TGTGCCTGGAGGGGGACGGCGAACACTGAAGCTTTCTTT. Translating it yields CAWRGTANTEAFF.

The CDR3 DNA is TGTGCCACCAGACAGACGAGCACTGAAGCTTTCTTT. It codes for CATRQTSTEAFF. The V call is TRBV2, the J call TRBJ1-1, with a weak D call TRBD1 (5 bases). Between the trimmed V and J ends, which lost 10 bases and 4 bases, there was a span of 13 bases. CDR3 size: 12 residues. The germline V gene encodes CDR1 SNHLY and CDR2 FYNNEI.

V usage is TRBV5-1 and J usage is TRBJ2-1, with D tentatively TRBD1 (6 bases). This CDR3 is 15 amino acids long. Trimming stripped 0 bases from V and 6 bases from J, with 13 bases between. Germline CDR1 and CDR2: SGHRS and YFSETQ. The CDR3 reads CASSLVGWDTNEQFF. The DNA of the CDR3 is TGCGCCAGCAGCTTGGTTGGTTGGGACACCAATGAGCAGTTCTTC.

The chain uses TRBV19 and TRBJ1-5, with 8 bases lining up with TRBD1. The CDR3 consists of 15 residues. V was pared by 7 bases and J by 0 bases, with 5 bases of the junction left unmatched. Germline lookup yields CDR1 LNHDA and CDR2 SQIVND (reference sequence). Here the CDR3 DNA reads TGTGCCAGTATCGACAGGGGCTTTAGCAATCAGCCCCAGCATTTT. It encodes CASIDRGFSNQPQHF.

V gene TRBV7-2 combines with J gene TRBJ2-5; TRBD2 aligns across 9 bases. The CDR3 totals 15 residues. V lost 11 bases to trimming and J lost 5 bases; unmatched junction nucleotides: 15. Germline lookup yields CDR1 SGHTA and CDR2 FQGNSA. DNA for the CDR3: TGTGCCTGCGGGAGGGGACTCCTCGATGGGGAGACCCAGTACTTC. This codes for CACGRGLLDGETQYF.

CDR3 amino acids: CSVTLNTEAFF. CDR3 DNA sequence: TGCAGCGTTACCTTGAACACTGAAGCTTTCTTT. This chain connects TRBV29-1 to TRBJ1-1, with D unclear. The CDR3 covers 11 residues. Trimming removed 5 bases at V and 0 bases at J, with 4 bases between. Germline-derived CDR1 and CDR2 are SQVTM and ANQGSEA.

This clone was counted only a few times. This likely comes from a read error, as the CDR3 has no conserved phenylalanine or tryptophan at its end. The limits of the CDR3 on the DNA are not certain, so only TCRdb's listed CDR3 is given. The chain carries TRBV6-1 and TRBJ1-2. Per germline, CDR1 MNHNS and CDR2 SASEGT. A total of 11 residues make up the CDR3, ends included. CDR3 amino acids: CASSESRDCLI.

This clone was counted a few times. The genes are TRBV9 and TRBJ2-3, with D possibly being TRBD2 (5 bases). The CDR3 has 14 amino acids. The germline V and J ends were trimmed by 7 bases and 2 bases, with 14 bases remaining between them. Germline CDR1 and CDR2: SGDLS and YYNGEE. The CDR3 region is CASSKAGPTDTQYF. CDR3 sequence (DNA): TGTGCCAGCTCCAAGGCGGGCCCCACAGATACGCAGTATTTT.

In its sample, this clone was seen a few times. The chain couples TRBV9 to TRBJ2-5; 10 positions agree with TRBD1. The CDR3 spans 14 residues. V shed 4 bases and J 4 bases; nucleotides not matched to a gene: 4. CDR1 is SGDLS, CDR2 YYNGEE, per germline. Here the CDR3 reads CASSLGQGVETQYF. The CDR3 DNA reads TGTGCCAGCAGCCTAGGACAGGGGGTAGAGACCCAGTACTTC.

The V gene is TRBV5-5, the J gene TRBJ2-7; D tentatively fits TRBD1 or TRBD2 (5 bases each). V was pared by 3 bases and J by 3 bases, with 13 bases between. Germline V gene data show CDR1 as SGHKS and CDR2 as YYEKEE (reference sequence). This CDR3 has 14 residues. The CDR3 nucleotides are TGTGCCAGCAGCTCGGGGACGAAGTTCTACGAGCAGTACTTC. Protein: CASSSGTKFYEQYF.

The chain has TRBV4-1 and TRBJ1-2; D not certain. Germline CDR1 MGHRA, CDR2 YSYEKL. The CDR3 is 14 amino acids. Trimming removed 1 base at V and 8 bases at J, with 14 bases between. The CDR3, as DNA: TGCGCCAGCAGCCAAGTTACATTGGAGCGAGGCTACACCTTC. This codes for CASSQVTLERGYTF.

Only a few counts were recorded for this clone. The chain employs TRBV14 and TRBJ1-2; D possibly corresponds to TRBD1 (6 bases). Trimming took off 4 bases at V and 5 bases at J, with 20 bases between the two ends. This CDR3 has 16 amino acids. In germline, CDR1 is SGHDN, CDR2 FVKESK. The DNA for the CDR3 is TGTGCCAGCAGCCCCGTGGGGGCCGGGCACAATTATGGCTACACCTTC. It is translated as CASSPVGAGHNYGYTF.

The chain couples TRBV10-2 to TRBJ1-2, with D maybe TRBD1 (5 bases). The CDR3 runs to 15 residues. Germline CDR1 WSHSY, CDR2 SAAADI. Trimming shortened V by 8 bases and J by 0 bases, and 16 bases separated the two germline ends. The CDR3 reads CASGLGGTSNYGYTF. Written as DNA, the CDR3 is TGCGCCAGCGGACTCGGCGGGACCTCTAACTATGGCTACACCTTC.

This clone was seen a few times. This chain uses TRBV6-4 with TRBJ1-2, with D possibly TRBD1 on 5 matching bases. Per germline, CDR1 MRHNA and CDR2 SNTAGT. Deletions cut 4 bases from V and 4 bases from J, with 16 bases between. This CDR3 has 15 amino acids. In DNA form, the CDR3 reads TGTGCCAGCAGTGTTACCGTCGGGGACGGCTATGGCTACACCTTC. This translates into CASSVTVGDGYGYTF.

The table lists this clone with a few counts. The rearrangement uses TRBV13 and TRBJ2-2; TRBD1 might be the D (6 bases). CDR1 PRHDT and CDR2 FYEKMQ come from the germline V gene (reference sequence). This CDR3 spans 16 amino acids. The V end lost 2 bases, the J end lost 4 bases, and 14 bases lay between the germline ends. The CDR3 is CASSLNGRGPTGELFF. The CDR3 bases are TGTGCCAGCAGCTTAAACGGCAGGGGACCCACCGGGGAGCTGTTTTTT.

V and J are TRBV28 and TRBJ2-5; possibly TRBD1 or TRBD2 for D (5 bases each). This CDR3 region has 14 residues. Trimming removed 10 bases at V and 2 bases at J, with 17 bases between. The V gene's germline CDR1 is MDHEN and CDR2 SYDVKM. This CDR3 is CAISGGQGQETQYF. CDR3 sequence (DNA): TGTGCCATCTCTGGAGGCCAGGGACAAGAGACCCAGTACTTC.

This clone was detected only a few times. Only one base separates this from a far larger clonotype, so it likely reflects a read error. The chain couples TRBV18 to TRBJ1-6, with D unresolved. Trimming took 2 bases from V and 7 from J, leaving 9 bases between them. The CDR3 totals 14 residues. CDR1 and CDR2 from the germline V gene are KGHSH and LQKENI. CDR3 region: CASSPGVANSPLHF. In DNA form, the CDR3 reads TGTGCCAGCTCACCAGGGGTGGCAAATTCACCCCTCCACTTT.

This clone was counted once. The chain couples TRBV5-6 to TRBJ2-1; possibly TRBD2 for D (6 bases). Trimming removed 3 bases from V and 10 bases from J, with 14 bases in between. The CDR3 sequence is 13 residues long. Germline CDR1 and CDR2: SGHDT and YYEEEE. The CDR3, as DNA: TGTGCCAGCAGCTCGGACCTACGGGGGGAGCAGTTCTTC. Protein product: CASSSDLRGEQFF.

In the case of this clone: Other DNA variants within this sample encode the same CDR3. This sequence joins TRBV7-6 and TRBJ2-7; D remains ambiguous. CDR3 length equals 17 residues. Trimming pared 3 bases from V and 3 bases from J, leaving 21 bases between. From germline, CDR1 is SGHVS and CDR2 FNYEAQ. CDR3 DNA sequence: TGTGCCAGCAGCTTGGGCCCGATGGGCCACGGGTACTACGAGCAGTACTTC. Residues: CASSLGPMGHGYYEQYF.

This clone turned up a few times. The V gene is TRBV15, the J gene TRBJ2-7; D is possibly TRBD2 (5 bases). V was clipped by 0 bases and J by 2 bases, with 11 bases between them. The CDR3 extends over 15 amino acids. CDR1 and CDR2 from the germline V gene are LNHNV and YYDKDF (reference sequence). CDR3 in DNA: TGTGCCACCAGCAGAGAGGGCGGGTTGACCTACGAGCAGTACTTC. Residues: CATSREGGLTYEQYF. Filled out from reference TRBV15 and TRBJ2-7, the complete variable domain reads DAMVIQNPRYQVTQFGKPVTLSCSQTLNHNVMYWYQQKSSQAPKLLFHYYDKDFNNEADTPDNFQSRRPNTSFCFLDIRSPGLGDTAMYLCATSREGGLTYEQYFGPGTRLTVT.

This clone was seen a few times. The sample has other DNA sequences that encode this CDR3 too. The J gene is TRBJ1-5, the V gene TRBV27, with 8 bases that match TRBD1. The junction had 7 bases not matched to a gene; V was cut back by 6 bases and J by 3 bases. CDR3 size: 15 residues. The germline V gene encodes CDR1 MNHEY and CDR2 SMNVEV (reference sequence). CDR3 loop: CASSSGTGNNQPQHF. Here the CDR3 DNA reads TGTGCCAGCAGCTCCGGGACAGGAAACAATCAGCCCCAGCATTTT.

The chain uses TRBV5-1 and TRBJ2-5, with no clear D. CDR3 length: 14 residues. Trimming cost V 0 bases and J 2 bases, with 8 bases left between them. From germline, CDR1 is SGHRS and CDR2 YFSETQ. Here the CDR3 reads CASSLVLDQETQYF. CDR3 bases: TGCGCCAGCAGCTTGGTTTTGGATCAAGAGACCCAGTACTTC.

This clone was picked up a small number of times. This chain joins TRBV28 and TRBJ1-6, with a weak D call TRBD1 (5 bases). Germline V CDR1 and CDR2: MDHEN, SYDVKM. The ends were cut back, 6 bases at V and 14 bases at J, with 17 bases in the middle. This CDR3 contains 13 residues. CDR3 sequence (DNA): TGTGCCAGCAGCTCCGGGACCTTCCCAACCCTCCACTTT. It is translated as CASSSGTFPTLHF.

This rearrangement joins TRBV7-8 to TRBJ1-2; D perhaps matches TRBD1 (5 bases). Germline assignment: CDR1 SGHVS and CDR2 FQNEAQ. V was clipped by 5 bases and J by 4 bases, with 17 bases between them. The CDR3 runs to 15 residues. CDR3 DNA sequence: TGTGCCAGCAGCCTCAGGACATCCAAGGCCTATGGCTACACCTTC. Amino acid sequence: CASSLRTSKAYGYTF. The entire variable domain, with the rest obtained from reference TRBV7-8 and TRBJ1-2, is as follows: GAGVSQSPRYKVAKRGQDVALRCDPISGHVSLFWYQQALGQGPEFLTYFQNEAQLDKSGLPSDRFFAERPEGSVSTLKIQRTQQEDSAVYLCASSLRTSKAYGYTFGSGTRLTVV.

In regard to this clone: Additional DNA sequences in this sample encode the identical CDR3. The V call is TRBV5-1, the J call TRBJ2-3; 7 bases agree with TRBD1. V lost 3 bases, J lost 6 bases, and 1 base stayed unmatched. In germline, CDR1 is SGHRS, CDR2 YFSETQ. The CDR3 contains 12 residues. CDR3 nucleotides: TGCGCCAGCAGCTCCAGGGGGGATACGCAGTATTTT. It encodes CASSSRGDTQYF.